This TCR beta chain stems from a study of control samples from healthy donors and cancer patients. The table came from immunoSEQ multiplex PCR; TCRdb's copy has only in-frame clones and leaves some out. The data hold roughly 84,000 clones, with around 89% observed a single time. Between the trimmed V and J ends, which lost 3 bases and 0 bases, there was a span of 17 bases. Per germline, CDR1 DFQATT and CDR2 SNEGSKA (reference sequence). The CDR3 is 16 amino acids. The source is a man aged 45-65 years in good health. The rearrangement uses TRBV20-1 and TRBJ1-2; D may be TRBD1 (5 bases). The source material was blood. This CDR3 reads CSASALIGRANYGYTF. CDR3 in DNA: TGCAGTGCTAGTGCCCTGATTGGCAGGGCTAACTATGGCTACACCTTC.